The 17 T cell receptor beta chains below come from one sample, sequenced in a study of CD8+CD57+ T cells in acquired aplastic anemia. Genomic DNA was employed as the template in profiling TCR beta VDJ and CDR3. TCRdb passed the reads through MiXCR, listing each CDR3 protein once. The table lists about 220,000 distinct CDR3 sequences, about 37% of them singletons, with 0.95% to 1.3% in the top ten. Input material: sorted CD4+, CD8+, or CD8+CD57+ T cells (not recorded which) from PBMCs. All receptors derive from a human donor in good health, serving as a control.

In this sample, this clonotype turned up a few times. The rearrangement joins TRBV30 to TRBJ2-2; 7 bases line up with TRBD2. Germline values: CDR1 GTSNPN, CDR2 SVGIG (reference sequence). This CDR3 has 15 residues. V shed 4 bases, J shed 1 base, and the junction held 6 bases outside the gene matches. This CDR3 reads CAWMKGGRNTGELFF. CDR3 DNA: TGTGCCTGGATGAAGGGCGGGAGGAACACCGGGGAGCTGTTTTTT.

This clonotype turned up a few times. The V call is TRBV5-1, the J call TRBJ2-5; possibly TRBD1 or TRBD2 for D (6 bases each). CDR1 and CDR2 (germline): SGHRS, YFSETQ. V dropped 0 bases and J dropped 5 bases, with 17 bases sitting between them. The length of the CDR3 is 16 residues. The CDR3 bases are TGCGCCAGCAGCTTGGTGGGGGGCGCGGGGATGGAGACCCAGTACTTC. Translated, it gives CASSLVGGAGMETQYF.

In this sample, this clonotype turned up once. A clone one base away is much larger, so this may be a read error. The V call is TRBV20-1, the J call TRBJ2-3; TRBD2 matches at 11 bases. J lost 0 bases, V lost 5 bases, and 7 bases had no gene match. CDR1 DFQATT and CDR2 SNEGSKA come from the germline V gene (reference sequence). The CDR3 spans 16 residues. This CDR3 is CSAGATSGGSTDTQYF. CDR3 sequence (DNA): TGCAGTGCTGGGGCAACTAGCGGGGGAAGCACAGATACGCAGTATTTT.

This sequence joins TRBV5-4 and TRBJ1-2, with a tentative D call TRBD1 (5 bases). The CDR3 is made up of 14 amino acids. Trimming left V 7 bases short and J 6 bases short, with 19 bases between. Germline V gene sequence: CDR1 SGHNT, CDR2 YYREEE (reference sequence). The CDR3 DNA sequence: TGTGCCAGCCGAAAGCTTGGAGGGGTGAATGGCTACACCTTC. Amino acid sequence: CASRKLGGVNGYTF.

This rearrangement joins TRBV20-1 to TRBJ2-1; 10 positions match TRBD1. J lost 5 bases, V lost 3 bases, and 4 bases had no gene match. The CDR3 consists of 14 residues. Germline V gene sequence: CDR1 DFQATT, CDR2 SNEGSKA (reference sequence). CDR3 bases: TGCAGTGCTAGTAGACAGGGGGCGCACAATGAGCAGTTCTTC. Amino acid sequence: CSASRQGAHNEQFF.

Many counts were recorded for this clonotype. V usage is TRBV4-2 and J usage is TRBJ2-7; TRBD2 matches at 7 bases. The CDR3 loop spans 16 amino acids. Unmatched junction bases numbered 7, after V lost 2 bases and J lost 0 bases. Germline values: CDR1 LGHNA, CDR2 YNFKEQ. This chain's CDR3 is CASSQQSGTLSYEQYF. CDR3 nucleotide sequence: TGTGCCAGCAGCCAACAGAGCGGGACCCTCTCCTACGAGCAGTACTTC.

This clonotype showed up many times. V and J are TRBV7-3 and TRBJ2-2, with D uncertain. This CDR3 is 14 amino acids long. Trimming removed 0 bases at V and 7 bases at J, with 9 bases between. Per the germline V gene, CDR1 is SGHTA and CDR2 is FQGTGA. The CDR3 DNA follows: TGTGCCAGCAGCTTAACGCGAGACGGCGGGGAGCTGTTTTTT. Protein product: CASSLTRDGGELFF.

This clonotype occurred many times. This chain links TRBV5-1 with TRBJ2-1; D remains unclear. The CDR3 has 15 amino acids. CDR1 is SGHRS and CDR2 is YFSETQ in the germline V gene. With 5 bases removed from V and 3 bases from J, the gap between germline ends came to 15 bases. CDR3 protein: CASRADTRYYNEQFF. As DNA, the CDR3 is TGCGCCAGCAGGGCTGACACGCGGTACTACAATGAGCAGTTCTTC.

This chain uses TRBV5-6 with TRBJ1-3; D gene unclear. The V gene's germline CDR1 is SGHDT and CDR2 YYEEEE. Trimming took 4 bases from V and 4 from J, leaving 15 bases between them. The CDR3 has 15 residues. The CDR3 DNA reads TGTGCCAGCAGCGCCGTCGGGATTTTAGGAAACACCATATATTTT. Translated: CASSAVGILGNTIYF.

This clonotype was seen at least ten times. The chain links TRBV7-9 to TRBJ1-1; no firm D call. V gave up 4 bases and J gave up 6 bases, with 12 bases separating them. Germline values: CDR1 SEHNR, CDR2 FQNEAQ (reference sequence). The length of the CDR3 is 13 residues. The CDR3 sequence is CASSSQLYSEAFF. CDR3 nucleotide sequence: TGTGCCAGCAGCTCCCAACTTTATTCTGAAGCTTTCTTT.

J is TRBJ2-7 and V is TRBV7-9, with D tentatively TRBD1 (6 bases). Trimming cost V 9 bases and J 2 bases, with 14 bases left between them. The CDR3 runs to 13 residues. The germline V gene has CDR1 SEHNR and CDR2 FQNEAQ (reference sequence). CDR3 residues: CARPTGTTYEQYF. CDR3 nucleotides: TGTGCCAGACCGACCGGGACAACCTACGAGCAGTACTTC. Using reference TRBV7-9 and TRBJ2-7 for the parts outside the CDR3, the full variable domain is DTGVSQNPRHKITKRGQNVTFRCDPISEHNRLYWYRQTLGQGPEFLTYFQNEAQLEKSRLLSDRFSAERPKGSFSTLEIQRTEQGDSAMYLCARPTGTTYEQYFGPGTRLTVT.

This clonotype appeared a few times. The genes are TRBV5-1 and TRBJ2-2; no clear D gene. The V gene lost 0 bases and the J gene lost 7 bases, with 10 bases spanning the gap. Germline CDR1 and CDR2: SGHRS and YFSETQ. CDR3 length equals 14 residues. As DNA, the CDR3 is TGCGCCAGCAGCTTGGGTGCAGTCGTCGGGGAGCTGTTTTTT. This codes for CASSLGAVVGELFF.

This chain joins TRBV20-1 and TRBJ2-1; weak D call: TRBD2 (5 bases). The CDR3 is made up of 15 amino acids. The V end lost 3 bases, the J end lost 1 base, and 13 bases lay between the germline ends. Germline assignment: CDR1 DFQATT and CDR2 SNEGSKA (reference sequence). The CDR3 DNA is TGCAGTGCTAGGGCGGAGGTTGCTTCCTACAATGAGCAGTTCTTC. Amino acid sequence: CSARAEVASYNEQFF.

This clonotype was seen many times. This chain uses TRBV5-1 with TRBJ1-3; D is perhaps TRBD1 (5 bases). CDR3 length equals 15 residues. Germline lookup yields CDR1 SGHRS and CDR2 YFSETQ. V lost 1 base and J 3 bases, leaving 11 bases between the germline ends. The DNA for the CDR3 is TGCGCCAGCAGCTTGTATGGGACTGATGGAAACACCATATATTTT. Its translation is CASSLYGTDGNTIYF.

This clonotype was counted at least ten times. The J gene is TRBJ2-5, the V gene TRBV20-1; D gene uncertain. Germline CDR1 is DFQATT and CDR2 is SNEGSKA (reference sequence). This CDR3 contains 14 residues. V was clipped by 6 bases and J by 1 base, with 15 bases between them. The CDR3 region is CSAIVPGPQETQYF. The CDR3, as DNA: TGCAGTGCCATAGTGCCCGGTCCCCAAGAGACCCAGTACTTC.

This clonotype was counted between two and nine times. V gene TRBV3-1 combines with J gene TRBJ1-2; possible D gene TRBD1, 5 bases. From germline, CDR1 is LGHDT and CDR2 YNNKEL (reference sequence). CDR3 length: 14 amino acids. V lost 4 bases and J lost 7, with 16 bases in between. CDR3 protein: CASSPSGRQGGYTF. The CDR3 coding sequence is TGTGCCAGCAGCCCATCTGGCCGGCAGGGTGGCTACACCTTC.

With regard to this clonotype: Possible read error: a much larger clone is one base away. The chain uses TRBV19 and TRBJ1-3, with 9 bases identical to TRBD1. This CDR3 region has 17 residues. Germline CDR1 LNHDA, CDR2 SQIVND (reference sequence). The CDR3 spells CASSMLWDRDPGDTIYF. DNA of the CDR3: TGTGCCAGTAGTATGCTTTGGGACAGGGACCCTGGAGACACCATATATTTT.